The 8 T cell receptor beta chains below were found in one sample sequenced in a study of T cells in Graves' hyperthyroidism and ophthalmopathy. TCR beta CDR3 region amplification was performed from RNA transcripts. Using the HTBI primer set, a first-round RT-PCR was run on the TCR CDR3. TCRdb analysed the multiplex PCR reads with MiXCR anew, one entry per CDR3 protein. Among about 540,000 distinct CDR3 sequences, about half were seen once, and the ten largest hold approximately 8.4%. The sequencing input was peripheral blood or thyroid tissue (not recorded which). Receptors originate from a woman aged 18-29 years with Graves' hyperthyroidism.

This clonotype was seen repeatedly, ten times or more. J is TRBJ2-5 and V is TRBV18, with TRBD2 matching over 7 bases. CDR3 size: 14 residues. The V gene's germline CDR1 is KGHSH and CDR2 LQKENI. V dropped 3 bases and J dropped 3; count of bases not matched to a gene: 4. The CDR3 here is CASSPITSEETQYF. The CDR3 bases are TGTGCCAGCTCACCGATCACTAGCGAAGAGACCCAGTACTTC.

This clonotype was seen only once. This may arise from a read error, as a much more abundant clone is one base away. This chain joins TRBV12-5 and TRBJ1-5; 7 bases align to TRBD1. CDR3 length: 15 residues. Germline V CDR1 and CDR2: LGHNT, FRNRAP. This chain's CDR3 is CASGPTGTANQLQHF. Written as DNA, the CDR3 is TGTGCTAGTGGCCCCACCGGGACAGCAAATCAGCTCCAGCATTTT. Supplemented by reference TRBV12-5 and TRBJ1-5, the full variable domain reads DARVTQTPRHKVTEMGQEVTMRCQPILGHNTVFWYRQTMMQGLELLAYFRNRAPLDDSGMPKDRFSAEMPDATLATLKIQPSEPRDSAVYFCASGPTGTANQLQHFGDGTRLSIL.

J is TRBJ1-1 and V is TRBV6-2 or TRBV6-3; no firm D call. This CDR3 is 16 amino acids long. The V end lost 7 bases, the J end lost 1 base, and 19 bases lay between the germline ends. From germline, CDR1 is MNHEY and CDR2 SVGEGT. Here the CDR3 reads CASNNQLTGKNTEAFF. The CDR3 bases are TGTGCCAGCAACAACCAACTGACGGGAAAGAACACTGAAGCTTTCTTT.

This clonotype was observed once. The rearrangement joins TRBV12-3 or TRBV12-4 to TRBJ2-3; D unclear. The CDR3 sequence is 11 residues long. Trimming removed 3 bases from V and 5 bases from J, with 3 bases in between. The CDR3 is CASSFKDTQYF. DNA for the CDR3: TGTGCCAGCAGTTTCAAAGATACGCAGTATTTT.

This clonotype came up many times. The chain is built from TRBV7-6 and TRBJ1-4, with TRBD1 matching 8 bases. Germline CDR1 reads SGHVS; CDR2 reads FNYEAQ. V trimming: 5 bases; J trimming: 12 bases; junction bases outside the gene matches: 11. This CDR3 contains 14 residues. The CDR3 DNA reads TGTGCCAGCAGCGACAGGGGACGAAAAAAGGAACTGTTTTTT. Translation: CASSDRGRKKELFF.

CDR3 bases: TGTGCCAGTCGACAGGGGCCCAGGGAGACCCAGTACTTC. Its protein product is CASRQGPRETQYF. The J gene is TRBJ2-5, the V gene TRBV12-2; the table assigns TRBD1, which was not confirmed against the DNA. TRBV12-2 is deemed a pseudogene. CDR3 length: 13 residues.

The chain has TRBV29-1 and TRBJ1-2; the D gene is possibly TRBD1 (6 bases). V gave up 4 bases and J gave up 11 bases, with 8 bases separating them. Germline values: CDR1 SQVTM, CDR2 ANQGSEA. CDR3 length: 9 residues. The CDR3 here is CSVGRGYTF. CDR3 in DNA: TGCAGCGTTGGCAGGGGATACACCTTC. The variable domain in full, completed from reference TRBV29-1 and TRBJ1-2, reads SAVISQKPSRDICQRGTSLTIQCQVDSQVTMMFWYRQQPGQSLTLIATANQGSEATYESGFVIDKFPISRPNLTFSTLTVSNMSPEDSSIYLCSVGRGYTFGSGTRLTVV.

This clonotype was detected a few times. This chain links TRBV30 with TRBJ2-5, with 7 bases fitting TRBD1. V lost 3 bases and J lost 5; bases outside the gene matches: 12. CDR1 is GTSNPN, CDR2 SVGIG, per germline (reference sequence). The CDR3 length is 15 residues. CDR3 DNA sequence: TGTGCCTGGAGGGGGATTTACAGGGGAGACGAGACCCAGTACTTC. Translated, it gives CAWRGIYRGDETQYF.